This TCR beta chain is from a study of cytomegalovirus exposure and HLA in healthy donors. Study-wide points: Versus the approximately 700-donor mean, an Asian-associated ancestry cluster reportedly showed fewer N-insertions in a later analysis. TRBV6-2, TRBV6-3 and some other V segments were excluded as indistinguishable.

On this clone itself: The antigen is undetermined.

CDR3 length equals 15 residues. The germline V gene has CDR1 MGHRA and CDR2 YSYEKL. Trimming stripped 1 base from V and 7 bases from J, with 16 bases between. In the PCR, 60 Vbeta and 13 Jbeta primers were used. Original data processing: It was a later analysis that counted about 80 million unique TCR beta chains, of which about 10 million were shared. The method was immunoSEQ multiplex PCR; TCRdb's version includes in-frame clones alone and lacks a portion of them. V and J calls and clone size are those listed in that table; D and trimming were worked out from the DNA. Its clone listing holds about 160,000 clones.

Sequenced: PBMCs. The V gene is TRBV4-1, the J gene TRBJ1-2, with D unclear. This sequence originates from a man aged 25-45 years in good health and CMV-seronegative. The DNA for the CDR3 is TGCGCCAGCAGCCAAGGTATTAGCCCTGGAGGTGGCTACACCTTC. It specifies CASSQGISPGGGYTF.